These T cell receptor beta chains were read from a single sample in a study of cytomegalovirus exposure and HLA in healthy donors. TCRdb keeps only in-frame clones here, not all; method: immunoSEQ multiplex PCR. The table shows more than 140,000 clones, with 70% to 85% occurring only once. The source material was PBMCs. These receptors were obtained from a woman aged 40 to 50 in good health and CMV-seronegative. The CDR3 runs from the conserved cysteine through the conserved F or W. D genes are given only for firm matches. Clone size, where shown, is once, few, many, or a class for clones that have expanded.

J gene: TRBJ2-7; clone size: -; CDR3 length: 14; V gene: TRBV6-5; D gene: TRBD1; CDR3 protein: CASTPGQGIDEQYF; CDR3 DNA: TGTGCCAGCACCCCGGGACAGGGTATCGACGAGCAGTACTTC
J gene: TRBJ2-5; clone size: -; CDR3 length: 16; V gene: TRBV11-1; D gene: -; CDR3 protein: CASSFPQGEYQETQYF; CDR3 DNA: TGTGCCAGCAGCTTTCCGCAGGGCGAGTACCAAGAGACCCAGTACTTC
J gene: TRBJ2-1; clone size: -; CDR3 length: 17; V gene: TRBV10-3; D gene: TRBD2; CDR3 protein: CAISEVVGLAGDNEQFF; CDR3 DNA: TGTGCCATCAGTGAGGTGGTGGGGCTAGCGGGAGACAATGAGCAGTTCTTC
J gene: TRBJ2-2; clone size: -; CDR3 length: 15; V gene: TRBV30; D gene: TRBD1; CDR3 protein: CAWTNLGTGEWELFF; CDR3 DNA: TGTGCCTGGACTAACCTCGGGACAGGGGAATGGGAGCTGTTTTTT
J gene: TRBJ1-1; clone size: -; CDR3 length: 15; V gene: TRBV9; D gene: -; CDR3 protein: CASSAAGGTFTEAFF; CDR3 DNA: TGTGCCAGCAGCGCCGCCGGGGGGACTTTCACTGAAGCTTTCTTT
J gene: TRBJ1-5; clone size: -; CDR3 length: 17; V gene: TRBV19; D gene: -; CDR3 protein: CASSPGHLTNSNQPQHF; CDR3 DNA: TGTGCCAGTAGTCCCGGACACCTAACTAATAGCAATCAGCCCCAGCATTTT
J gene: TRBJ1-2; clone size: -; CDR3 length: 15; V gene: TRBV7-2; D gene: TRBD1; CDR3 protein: CASSSRTGADYGYTF; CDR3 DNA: TGTGCCAGCAGCTCCCGGACAGGGGCTGACTATGGCTACACCTTC
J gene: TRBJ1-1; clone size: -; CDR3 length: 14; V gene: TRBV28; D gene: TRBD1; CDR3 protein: CASVRQGANTEAFF; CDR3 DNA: TGTGCCAGCGTGAGACAGGGTGCGAACACTGAAGCTTTCTTT
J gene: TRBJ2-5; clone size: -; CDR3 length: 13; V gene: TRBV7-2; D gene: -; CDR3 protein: CASSQDRKETQYF; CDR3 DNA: TGTGCCAGCAGCCAAGACAGGAAAGAGACCCAGTACTTC
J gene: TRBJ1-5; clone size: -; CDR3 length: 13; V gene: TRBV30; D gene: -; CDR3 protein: CAWSVVVGQPQHF; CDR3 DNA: TGTGCCTGGAGTGTGGTGGTCGGTCAGCCCCAGCATTTT
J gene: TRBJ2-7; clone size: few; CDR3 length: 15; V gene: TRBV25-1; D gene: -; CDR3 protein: CASSRPGVPSYEQYF; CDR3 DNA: TGTGCCAGCAGCCGACCCGGGGTCCCCTCCTACGAGCAGTACTTC
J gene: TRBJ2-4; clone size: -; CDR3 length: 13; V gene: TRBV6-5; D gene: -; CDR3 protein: CASSYGGEGIQYF; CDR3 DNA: TGTGCCAGCAGTTACGGGGGCGAGGGCATTCAGTACTTC
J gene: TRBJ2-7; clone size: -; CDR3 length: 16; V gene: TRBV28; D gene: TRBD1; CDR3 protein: CASRTRLRDRAYEQYF; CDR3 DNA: TGTGCCAGCAGGACCCGACTCCGGGACAGGGCCTACGAGCAGTACTTC
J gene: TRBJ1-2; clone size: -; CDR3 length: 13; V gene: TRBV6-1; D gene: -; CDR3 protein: CASNRASNYGYTF; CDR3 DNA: TGTGCCAGCAACAGGGCCTCTAACTATGGCTACACCTTC
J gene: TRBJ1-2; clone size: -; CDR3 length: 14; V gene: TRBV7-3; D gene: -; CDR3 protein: CASSLDNSNYGYTF; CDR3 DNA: TGTGCCAGCAGCTTGGACAATTCTAACTATGGCTACACCTTC
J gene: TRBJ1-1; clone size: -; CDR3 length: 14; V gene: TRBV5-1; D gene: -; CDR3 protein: CASSSTRQGIEAFF; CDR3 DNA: TGCGCCAGCAGCTCAACGAGGCAGGGGATTGAAGCTTTCTTT
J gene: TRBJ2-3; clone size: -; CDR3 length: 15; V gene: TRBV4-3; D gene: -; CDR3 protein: CASSQDWGRTDTQYF; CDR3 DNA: TGCGCCAGCAGCCAAGATTGGGGGCGCACAGATACGCAGTATTTT
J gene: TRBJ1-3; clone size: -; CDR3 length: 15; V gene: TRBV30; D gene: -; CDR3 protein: CAWRSDRYSGNTIYF; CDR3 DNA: TGTGCCTGGAGGAGTGACAGGTACTCTGGAAACACCATATATTTT
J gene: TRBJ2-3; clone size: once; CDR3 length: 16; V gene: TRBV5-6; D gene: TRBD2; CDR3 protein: CASSGGLAGSTDTQYF; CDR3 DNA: TGTGCCAGCAGCGGGGGACTAGCGGGTAGCACAGATACGCAGTATTTT
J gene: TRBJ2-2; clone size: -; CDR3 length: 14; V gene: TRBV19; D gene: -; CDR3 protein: CASSIDRLTGELFF; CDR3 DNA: TGTGCCAGTAGTATAGACAGGCTCACCGGGGAGCTGTTTTTT
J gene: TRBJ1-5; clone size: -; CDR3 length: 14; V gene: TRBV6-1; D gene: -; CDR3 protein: CASRTLRGNQPQHF; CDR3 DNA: TGTGCCAGCAGGACCCTCAGGGGCAATCAGCCCCAGCATTTT
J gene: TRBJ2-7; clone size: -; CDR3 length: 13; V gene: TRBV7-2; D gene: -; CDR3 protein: CASSLTSGYEQYF; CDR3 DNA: TGTGCCAGCAGCTTAACGTCGGGGTACGAGCAGTACTTC
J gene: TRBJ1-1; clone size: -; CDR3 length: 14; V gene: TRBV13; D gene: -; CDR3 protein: CASSPNSGNTEAFF; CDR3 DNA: TGTGCCAGCAGCCCCAATTCCGGGAACACTGAAGCTTTCTTT
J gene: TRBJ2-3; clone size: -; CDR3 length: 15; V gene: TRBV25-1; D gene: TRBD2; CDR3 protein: CASSLSGRRTDTQYF; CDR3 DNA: TGTGCCAGCAGCCTTAGCGGGAGGAGAACAGATACGCAGTATTTT
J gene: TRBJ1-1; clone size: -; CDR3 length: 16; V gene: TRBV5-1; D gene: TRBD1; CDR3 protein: CASSFRSQGANTEAFF; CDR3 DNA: TGCGCCAGCAGCTTCCGTTCCCAGGGGGCGAACACTGAAGCTTTCTTT
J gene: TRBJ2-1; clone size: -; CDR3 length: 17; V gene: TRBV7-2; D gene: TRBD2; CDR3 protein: CASSQGPGLADNNEQFF; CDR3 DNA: TGTGCCAGCAGCCAAGGTCCGGGACTAGCGGATAACAATGAGCAGTTCTTC
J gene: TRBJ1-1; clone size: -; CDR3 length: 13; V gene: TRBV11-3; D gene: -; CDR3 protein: CASSLAGYTEAFF; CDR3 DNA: TGTGCCAGCAGCTTAGCGGGATACACTGAAGCTTTCTTT
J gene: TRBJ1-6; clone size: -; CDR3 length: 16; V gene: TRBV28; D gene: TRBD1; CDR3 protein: CASSARTGGSRTPLHF; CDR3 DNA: TGTGCCAGCAGTGCCCGGACAGGGGGAAGTAGAACACCCCTCCACTTT
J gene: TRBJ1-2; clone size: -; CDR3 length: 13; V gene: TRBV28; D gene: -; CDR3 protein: CASSLAERNGYTF; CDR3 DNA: TGTGCCAGCAGTTTGGCGGAGCGAAATGGCTACACCTTC
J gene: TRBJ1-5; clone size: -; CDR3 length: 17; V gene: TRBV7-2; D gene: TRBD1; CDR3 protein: CASSLSYRGFSAQPQHF; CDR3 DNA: TGTGCCAGCAGCTTAAGTTACAGGGGGTTCTCGGCTCAGCCCCAGCATTTT
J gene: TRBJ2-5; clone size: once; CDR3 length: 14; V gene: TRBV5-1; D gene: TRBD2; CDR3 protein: CASSVSGREETQYF; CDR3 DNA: TGCGCCAGCAGCGTTAGCGGGAGGGAAGAGACCCAGTACTTC
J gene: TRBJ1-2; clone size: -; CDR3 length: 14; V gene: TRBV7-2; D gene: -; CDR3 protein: CASSPMAGVYGYTF; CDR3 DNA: TGTGCCAGCAGCCCCATGGCAGGGGTCTATGGCTACACCTTC
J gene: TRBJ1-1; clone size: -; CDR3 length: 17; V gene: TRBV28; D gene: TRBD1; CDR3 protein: CASRLGAGGGSDTEAFF; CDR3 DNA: TGTGCCAGCAGACTGGGGGCAGGGGGTGGGTCGGACACTGAAGCTTTCTTT
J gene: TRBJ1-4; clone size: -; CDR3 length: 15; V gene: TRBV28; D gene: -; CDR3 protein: CASSPWTAGEEKLFF; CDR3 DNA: TGTGCCAGCAGCCCCTGGACAGCCGGTGAAGAAAAACTGTTTTTT
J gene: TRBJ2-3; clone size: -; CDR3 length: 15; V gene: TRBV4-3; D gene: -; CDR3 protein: CASSQDPRGTDTQYF; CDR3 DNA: TGCGCCAGCAGCCAAGATCCCCGGGGCACAGATACGCAGTATTTT
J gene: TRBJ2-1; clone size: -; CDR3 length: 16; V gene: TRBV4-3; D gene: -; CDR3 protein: CASSQAFAGAINEQFF; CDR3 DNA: TGCGCCAGCAGCCAAGCGTTCGCAGGCGCGATCAATGAGCAGTTCTTC
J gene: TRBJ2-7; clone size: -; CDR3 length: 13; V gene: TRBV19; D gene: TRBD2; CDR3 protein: CASSPGGHREQYF; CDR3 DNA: TGTGCCAGTAGCCCGGGGGGGCACAGGGAGCAGTACTTC
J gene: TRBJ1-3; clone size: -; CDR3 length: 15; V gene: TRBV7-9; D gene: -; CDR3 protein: CASSLDGVAGNTIYF; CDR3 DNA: TGTGCCAGCAGCTTAGACGGGGTAGCAGGAAACACCATATATTTT
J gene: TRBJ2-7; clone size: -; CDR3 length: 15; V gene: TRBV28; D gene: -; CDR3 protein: CASSLGGAGFHEQYF; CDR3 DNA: TGTGCCAGCAGCCTAGGAGGTGCGGGGTTTCACGAGCAGTACTTC
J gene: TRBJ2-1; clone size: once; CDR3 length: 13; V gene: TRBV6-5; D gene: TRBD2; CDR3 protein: CASSYSQTSEQFF; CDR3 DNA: TGTGCCAGCAGTTACTCGCAGACTAGCGAGCAGTTCTTC
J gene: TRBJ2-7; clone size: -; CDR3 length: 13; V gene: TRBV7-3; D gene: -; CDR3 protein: CASSLFSEGEQYF; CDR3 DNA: TGTGCCAGCAGCTTATTTTCCGAGGGCGAGCAGTACTTC
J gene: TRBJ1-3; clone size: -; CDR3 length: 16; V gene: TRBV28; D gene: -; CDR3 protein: CASSLYGGTAGNTIYF; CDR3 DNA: TGTGCCAGCAGTTTATACGGGGGTACGGCTGGAAACACCATATATTTT
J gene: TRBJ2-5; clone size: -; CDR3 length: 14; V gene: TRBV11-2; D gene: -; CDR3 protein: CASSLDPQVETQYF; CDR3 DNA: TGTGCCAGCAGCTTAGATCCCCAGGTGGAGACCCAGTACTTC
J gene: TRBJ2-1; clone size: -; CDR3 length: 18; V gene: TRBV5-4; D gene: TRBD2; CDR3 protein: CASSYQGLAGGPGNEQFF; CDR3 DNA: TGTGCCAGCAGCTACCAGGGACTAGCGGGAGGGCCGGGCAATGAGCAGTTCTTC
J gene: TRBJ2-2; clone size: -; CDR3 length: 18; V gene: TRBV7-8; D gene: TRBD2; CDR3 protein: CASSSRGVSSGRFGELFF; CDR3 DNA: TGTGCCAGCAGCTCAAGAGGGGTTTCTAGCGGGAGGTTCGGGGAGCTGTTTTTT
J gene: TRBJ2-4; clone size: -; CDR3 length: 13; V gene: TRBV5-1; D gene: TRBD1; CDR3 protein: CASSSDRVNIQYF; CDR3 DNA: TGCGCCAGCAGCTCAGACAGGGTCAACATTCAGTACTTC
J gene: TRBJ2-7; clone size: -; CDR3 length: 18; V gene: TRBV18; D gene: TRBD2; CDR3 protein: CASSRLNLRTSGSQEQYF; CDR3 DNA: TGTGCCAGCTCAAGACTTAACCTACGGACTAGCGGGAGTCAAGAGCAGTACTTC
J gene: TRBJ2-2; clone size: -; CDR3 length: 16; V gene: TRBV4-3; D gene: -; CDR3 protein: CASSRLTGSNTGELFF; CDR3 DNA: TGCGCCAGCAGCCGCCTGACAGGCTCGAACACCGGGGAGCTGTTTTTT
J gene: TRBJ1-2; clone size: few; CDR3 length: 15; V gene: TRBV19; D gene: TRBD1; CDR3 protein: CASSSRTQGAYGYTF; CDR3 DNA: TGTGCCAGTAGTAGTAGGACACAGGGGGCTTATGGCTACACCTTC
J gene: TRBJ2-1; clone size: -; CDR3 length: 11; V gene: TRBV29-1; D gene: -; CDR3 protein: CSVDIGGEQFF; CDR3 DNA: TGCAGCGTTGACATAGGGGGTGAGCAGTTCTTC
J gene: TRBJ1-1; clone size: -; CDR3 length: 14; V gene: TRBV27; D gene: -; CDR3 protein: CASSIVPLNTEAFF; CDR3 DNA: TGTGCCAGCAGTATAGTCCCCCTGAACACTGAAGCTTTCTTT
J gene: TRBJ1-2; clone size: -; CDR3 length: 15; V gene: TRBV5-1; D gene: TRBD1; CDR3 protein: CASSLEGQGARGYTF; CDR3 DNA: TGCGCCAGCAGCTTGGAGGGACAGGGGGCACGAGGCTACACCTTC
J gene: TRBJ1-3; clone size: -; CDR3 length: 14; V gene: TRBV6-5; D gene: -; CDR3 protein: CASGRGKGLNTIYF; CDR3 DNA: TGTGCCAGCGGGAGGGGAAAGGGGTTGAACACCATATATTTT